Listed here are 30 T cell receptor beta chains from one sample, sequenced in a study of cytomegalovirus exposure and HLA in healthy donors. Primers for the PCR totalled 60 Vbeta and 13 Jbeta. TCRdb's table, derived via immunoSEQ multiplex PCR, lists solely in-frame clones and lacks some. This sample has 35,000 to 45,000 clones; about 53% occur once, and the top ten carry around 6.2%. The sequenced material came from PBMCs. These TCRs come from a woman between 35 and 50 years old in good health and CMV-seropositive.

The chain has TRBV7-2 and TRBJ2-2, with a tentative D call TRBD1 (5 bases). Trimming shortened V by 3 bases and J by 7 bases, and 15 bases separated the two germline ends. Germline V CDR1 and CDR2: SGHTA, FQGNSA. This CDR3 has 15 amino acids. The CDR3 bases are TGTGCCAGCAGCTTCCGGGCAGGGTACAGCGGGGAGCTGTTTTTT. Translating it yields CASSFRAGYSGELFF.

V and J are TRBV5-4 and TRBJ2-2; 7 bases map to TRBD1. The CDR3 totals 15 residues. V gave up 4 bases and J gave up 2 bases; unmatched junction bases: 5. Germline assignment: CDR1 SGHNT and CDR2 YYREEE (reference sequence). The CDR3 region is CASSPRDRNTGELFF. The CDR3 DNA sequence: TGTGCCAGCAGCCCAAGGGACAGAAACACCGGGGAGCTGTTTTTT.

The genes are TRBV5-1 and TRBJ2-1; 7 bases map to TRBD2. The CDR3 runs 15 residues. The germline gives CDR1 SGHRS, CDR2 YFSETQ. V lost 4 bases, J lost 0 bases, and 4 bases stayed unmatched. The CDR3 here is CASSPRTSSYNEQFF. In DNA form, the CDR3 reads TGCGCCAGCAGCCCACGGACTAGCTCCTACAATGAGCAGTTCTTC.

V gene TRBV7-7 combines with J gene TRBJ2-3; 7 bases are shared with TRBD1. Germline V lookup: CDR1 SSHAT, CDR2 FNYEAQ (reference sequence). The CDR3 extends over 16 amino acids. V shed 4 bases, J shed 8 bases, and the junction held 15 bases outside the gene matches. The CDR3 protein is CASSSNTPGAGGTQYF. CDR3 bases: TGTGCCAGCAGCTCCAATACCCCCGGGGCAGGGGGTACGCAGTATTTT.

The chain recombines TRBV7-3 with TRBJ1-4; D unclear. The CDR3 has 13 residues. Trimming removed 4 bases from V and 8 bases from J, with 11 bases in between. Germline CDR1 reads SGHTA; CDR2 reads FQGTGA. The CDR3 loop reads CASSSEAGEKLFF. In DNA, the CDR3 is TGTGCCAGCAGCTCGGAGGCTGGGGAAAAACTGTTTTTT.

V and J are TRBV9 and TRBJ1-1; 8 nucleotides match TRBD1. This CDR3 has 14 amino acids. Germline V gene sequence: CDR1 SGDLS, CDR2 YYNGEE. V was pared by 0 bases and J by 11 bases, with 9 bases of the junction left unmatched. The CDR3 DNA sequence: TGTGCCAGCAGCGTAGCTTTCACAGGGGGTGAGGCTTTCTTT. Protein product: CASSVAFTGGEAFF.

This clone was seen only a few times. J is TRBJ1-5 and V is TRBV7-6, with TRBD1 as a possible D gene (5 bases). This CDR3 comprises 14 residues. The germline gives CDR1 SGHVS, CDR2 FNYEAQ. Trimming cost V 4 bases and J 2 bases, with 9 bases left between them. The CDR3 DNA reads TGTGCCAGCAGCTCCGGGGGGGGCAATCAGCCCCAGCATTTT. It encodes CASSSGGGNQPQHF.

This chain connects TRBV9 to TRBJ2-1; 10 positions agree with TRBD2. The CDR3 is made up of 17 amino acids. V gave up 0 bases and J gave up 0 bases; unmatched junction bases: 3. Germline CDR1 and CDR2: SGDLS and YYNGEE. CDR3 DNA sequence: TGTGCCAGCAGCGTAGGCGTAGCGGGGGGCTCCTACAATGAGCAGTTCTTC. Translated: CASSVGVAGGSYNEQFF.

The V gene is TRBV5-6, the J gene TRBJ1-6; D unresolved. Germline lookup yields CDR1 SGHDT and CDR2 YYEEEE. V lost 1 base, J lost 1 base, and 9 bases lay in between. The CDR3 has 16 residues. CDR3 bases: TGTGCCAGCAGCTTGAAAGCGGGTTCCTATAATTCACCCCTCCACTTT. It codes for CASSLKAGSYNSPLHF.

This clone was detected only a few times. The chain combines TRBV7-6 with TRBJ2-5, with 14 bases lining up with TRBD2. V shed 5 bases and J 5 bases; nucleotides not matched to a gene: 19. CDR1 is SGHVS, CDR2 FNYEAQ, per germline. The CDR3 is 20 amino acids. CDR3 amino acids: CASSRPTTLTSGGAWETQYF. CDR3 nucleotide sequence: TGTGCCAGCAGCCGTCCGACAACCTTGACTAGCGGGGGGGCGTGGGAGACCCAGTACTTC.

The chain employs TRBV30 and TRBJ1-2; maybe TRBD1 (6 bases). The germline gives CDR1 GTSNPN, CDR2 SVGIG (reference sequence). The length of the CDR3 is 16 residues. The ends were cut back, 3 bases at V and 6 bases at J, with 23 bases in the middle. The CDR3 DNA follows: TGTGCCTGGAGCCGAGGGGGACCCAGTTGGGGAGATGGCTACACCTTC. Protein: CAWSRGGPSWGDGYTF.

This rearrangement joins TRBV5-1 to TRBJ2-7, with TRBD2 matching 7 bases. V was pared by 4 bases and J by 2 bases, with 9 bases of the junction left unmatched. The germline V gene has CDR1 SGHRS and CDR2 YFSETQ. This CDR3 comprises 15 residues. The CDR3 here is CASSVGLKATYEQYF. The CDR3 coding sequence is TGCGCCAGCAGCGTGGGACTAAAAGCGACCTACGAGCAGTACTTC.

The chain combines TRBV6-5 with TRBJ2-7, with 7 bases lining up with TRBD2. With 0 bases clipped from V and 3 bases from J, the junction kept 2 bases outside the gene matches. Germline CDR1 MNHEY, CDR2 SVGAGI. The CDR3 covers 14 residues. The CDR3 DNA reads as TGTGCCAGCAGTTACTCGACTAGCAGCTACGAGCAGTACTTC. It yields the protein CASSYSTSSYEQYF.

The chain links TRBV11-2 to TRBJ2-5, with 10 bases identical to TRBD2. CDR1 and CDR2 (germline): SGHAT, FQNNGV. The trim removed 5 bases at V and 6 bases at J, leaving 9 bases unmatched. The length of the CDR3 is 15 residues. The CDR3 coding sequence is TGTGCCAGCAGCCTTTCCGGGACTAGCGTCCAGACCCAGTACTTC. Residues: CASSLSGTSVQTQYF.

The chain links TRBV28 to TRBJ2-1, with D perhaps matching TRBD1 (6 bases). There are 14 residues in the CDR3. The V gene's germline CDR1 is MDHEN and CDR2 SYDVKM. Deletions cut 6 bases from V and 8 bases from J, with 17 bases between. This chain's CDR3 is CASRENDRLDEQFF. DNA for the CDR3: TGTGCCAGCAGAGAAAACGACAGGCTCGATGAGCAGTTCTTC.

J is TRBJ2-2 and V is TRBV6-1, with no clear D. V gave up 0 bases and J gave up 3 bases, with 11 bases separating them. CDR3 size: 16 residues. CDR1 MNHNS and CDR2 SASEGT come from the germline V gene. CDR3 DNA sequence: TGTGCCAGCAGTGAAGCCCCGGGTTCCTACACCGGGGAGCTGTTTTTT. This encodes CASSEAPGSYTGELFF.

The chain combines TRBV15 with TRBJ2-7, with 8 bases that match TRBD1. Germline V gene sequence: CDR1 LNHNV, CDR2 YYDKDF (reference sequence). Losses at the gene ends were 1 base for V and 5 bases for J; bases not matched to a gene: 7. This CDR3 is 15 amino acids long. CDR3 nucleotide sequence: TGTGCCACCAGCAGAGGGACAGGGTTCACCAACGAGCAGTACTTC. Protein: CATSRGTGFTNEQYF. The variable domain in full, with the rest retrieved from reference TRBV15 and TRBJ2-7, is DAMVIQNPRYQVTQFGKPVTLSCSQTLNHNVMYWYQQKSSQAPKLLFHYYDKDFNNEADTPDNFQSRRPNTSFCFLDIRSPGLGDTAMYLCATSRGTGFTNEQYFGPGTRLTVT.

Comments on this clone: Other DNA sequences in the same sample also yield this CDR3. This chain uses TRBV19 with TRBJ1-6, with 7 bases that match TRBD1. Germline V gene sequence: CDR1 LNHDA, CDR2 SQIVND (reference sequence). CDR3 length: 15 amino acids. The junction had 4 bases not matched to a gene; V was cut back by 6 bases and J by 2 bases. As DNA, the CDR3 is TGTGCCAGTAGCCCCACAGGGGCCTATAATTCACCCCTCCACTTT. Its protein product is CASSPTGAYNSPLHF.

J is TRBJ2-3 and V is TRBV7-3; D uncertain. V was pared by 1 base and J by 4 bases, with 9 bases between. This CDR3 comprises 14 residues. Germline lookup yields CDR1 SGHTA and CDR2 FQGTGA. CDR3 sequence: CASSLSVVPDTQYF. Written as DNA, the CDR3 is TGTGCCAGCAGCTTAAGTGTAGTCCCAGATACGCAGTATTTT.

DNA for the CDR3: TGTGCCAGCAGCTTAGCCTCTGTGAGCGGCACCGGGGAGCTGTTTTTT. As protein: CASSLASVSGTGELFF. The V call is TRBV7-2, the J call TRBJ2-2; possible D gene TRBD2, 5 bases. This CDR3 contains 16 residues. Germline CDR1 is SGHTA and CDR2 is FQGNSA. Trimming shortened V by 0 bases and J by 4 bases, and 12 bases separated the two germline ends.

The chain couples TRBV5-1 to TRBJ1-2; 9 nucleotides align to TRBD1. J lost 8 bases, V lost 0 bases, and 8 bases had no gene match. Germline V gives CDR1 SGHRS, CDR2 YFSETQ. The CDR3 totals 15 residues. CDR3 sequence: CASSLEGQGQWGYTF. The CDR3 nucleotides are TGCGCCAGCAGCTTGGAGGGACAGGGTCAGTGGGGCTACACCTTC.

The chain is built from TRBV25-1 and TRBJ1-5; D possibly corresponds to TRBD1 (6 bases). Germline V gene lookup returns CDR1 MGHDK and CDR2 SYGVNS. V was trimmed by 6 bases and J by 4 bases, leaving 19 bases between them. The CDR3 runs 16 residues. The CDR3: CASSGSGGRPNQPQHF. The CDR3 region has the DNA TGTGCCAGCAGCGGATCGGGGGGCAGGCCAAATCAGCCCCAGCATTTT. Full variable domain (missing parts from reference TRBV25-1 and TRBJ1-5): EADIYQTPRYLVIGTGKKITLECSQTMGHDKMYWYQQDPGMELHLIHYSYGVNSTEKGDLSSESTVSRIRTEHFPLTLESARPSHTSQYLCASSGSGGRPNQPQHFGDGTRLSIL.

This clone was found a few times. The chain joins TRBV4-2 to TRBJ2-7; D may be TRBD2 (6 bases). Germline CDR1 is LGHNA and CDR2 is YNFKEQ. V lost 1 base to trimming and J lost 0 bases, with 16 bases between them. The CDR3 is made up of 17 amino acids. DNA for the CDR3: TGTGCCAGCAGCCAAGGTCTGTCGTGGGGGGACTCCTACGAGCAGTACTTC. Its translation: CASSQGLSWGDSYEQYF.

This rearrangement joins TRBV4-1 to TRBJ2-5; 10 positions agree with TRBD1. The CDR3 covers 17 residues. The germline gives CDR1 MGHRA, CDR2 YSYEKL. The V gene end was trimmed by 1 base and the J gene end by 9 bases; junction bases not matched to a gene: 14. This CDR3 is CASSQVTGGQIMGAQYF. The DNA of the CDR3 is TGCGCCAGCAGCCAAGTGACAGGGGGCCAGATCATGGGGGCCCAGTACTTC.

This clone was counted only a few times. This sequence joins TRBV9 and TRBJ1-3, with no clear D. This CDR3 region has 15 residues. Germline V gene sequence: CDR1 SGDLS, CDR2 YYNGEE. V was shortened by 3 bases and J by 3 bases, with 13 bases between the two germline ends. CDR3 bases: TGTGCCAGCAGCGCCTCGGGAGTTGGTGGAAACACCATATATTTT. Amino acids: CASSASGVGGNTIYF.

J is TRBJ2-7 and V is TRBV30, with 9 bases that match TRBD1. CDR3 length equals 18 residues. Germline V CDR1 and CDR2: GTSNPN, SVGIG (reference sequence). The J segment lost 2 bases and the V segment lost 1 base, leaving 15 bases of the junction unmatched. The CDR3 spells CAWSGRLGQGIRAYEQYF. The CDR3 nucleotides read TGTGCCTGGAGTGGACGTCTAGGACAGGGGATTCGAGCCTACGAGCAGTACTTC.

The gene calls are TRBV4-3 and TRBJ1-2, with D maybe TRBD1 (5 bases). The V and J ends lost 0 bases and 5 bases respectively, with 19 bases between them. Germline values: CDR1 LGHNA, CDR2 YSLEER. The CDR3 extends over 17 amino acids. The CDR3 sequence: CASSQDQDTGRGYGYTF. CDR3 DNA sequence: TGCGCCAGCAGCCAAGATCAAGATACAGGTCGGGGGTATGGCTACACCTTC.

Worth noting for this clone: One end of the junction does not line up with germline, which may come from a read error. The chain links TRBV14 to TRBJ1-2; D remains ambiguous. CDR1 and CDR2 (germline): SGHDN, FVKESK. CDR3 length: 12 residues. CDR3 sequence (DNA): TGTGCCAGCAGCCAAGGATCGGTGTTTTTCTACTTC. The encoded protein is CASSQGSVFFYF.

The chain links TRBV4-2 to TRBJ2-5; maybe TRBD2 (6 bases). Between the trimmed V and J ends, which lost 1 base and 3 bases, there was a span of 12 bases. Germline CDR1 and CDR2: LGHNA and YNFKEQ. This CDR3 spans 15 amino acids. CDR3: CASSQGIAGKETQYF. The CDR3 DNA follows: TGTGCCAGCAGCCAAGGGATCGCGGGGAAAGAGACCCAGTACTTC.

This clone was counted only a few times. In DNA form, the CDR3 reads TGTGCCAGCAGCTTGGACAGGGAATTCTACGAGCAGTACTTC. Amino acids: CASSLDREFYEQYF. The rearrangement uses TRBV5-4 and TRBJ2-7; tentative D call: TRBD1 (6 bases). This CDR3 is 14 amino acids long. The germline CDR1 and CDR2 sequences are SGHNT and YYREEE (reference sequence). Trimming stripped 0 bases from V and 3 bases from J, with 10 bases between.